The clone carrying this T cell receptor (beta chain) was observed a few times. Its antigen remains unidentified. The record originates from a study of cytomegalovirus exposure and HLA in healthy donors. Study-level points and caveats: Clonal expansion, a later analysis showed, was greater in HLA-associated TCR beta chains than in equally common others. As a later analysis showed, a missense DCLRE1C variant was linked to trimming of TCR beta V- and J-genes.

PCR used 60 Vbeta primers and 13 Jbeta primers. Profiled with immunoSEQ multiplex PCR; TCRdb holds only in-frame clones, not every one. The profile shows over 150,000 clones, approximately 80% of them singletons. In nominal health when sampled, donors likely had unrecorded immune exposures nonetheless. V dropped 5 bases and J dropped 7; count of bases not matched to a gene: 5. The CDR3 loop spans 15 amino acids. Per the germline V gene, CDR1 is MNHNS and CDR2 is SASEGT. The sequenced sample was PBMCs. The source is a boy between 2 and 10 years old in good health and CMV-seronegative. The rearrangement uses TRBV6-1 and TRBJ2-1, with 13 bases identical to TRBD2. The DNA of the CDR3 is TGTGCCAGCAGTCGACTAGCGGGAGGTTCTAATGAGCAGTTCTTC. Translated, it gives CASSRLAGGSNEQFF.